Listed here is a single T cell receptor (beta chain). It has no known antigen specificity. No much larger clone is present one base from it, and per-base qualities are unavailable. TCRbeta CDR3 regions were amplified from genomic DNA by means of the immunoSEQ Assay, a bias-controlled multiplex PCR. As for how the authors treated the data: The number of nucleated cells in each sample was estimated by amplification of reference gene primers within the assay. To quantify the absolute abundance of each unique TCRbeta CDR3 rearrangement, sequence reads were collapsed and filtered. For each sample, productive Simpson clonality was calculated by taking the square root of Simpson's diversity index across productive rearrangements. Sourced from immuneACCESS, this table was stored by TCRdb with only in-frame sequences that have V and J called. A share of the clones is absent; for the studies checked, an unresolved V gene accounts for under half, and the remainder has no known explanation. The V and J calls and clone size were taken over from that table, and D and trimming were inferred from the DNA. The sample includes 350,000 to 450,000 clones, with 70% to 90% observed a single time. The top ten clonotypes cover about 7% of the sample.

This entry belongs to a study of blood T cell repertoires in COVID-19 (dated by TCRdb to 2020 to 2021). Study-wide context: Samples from collaborators originated in the United States, Italy and Spain and spanned both the acute and convalescent phases of COVID-19. A freely available public database, intended as a resource for researchers studying the immune response to SARS-CoV-2, is where the repertoires were released. Samples came from the ongoing ImmuneRACE study (first 160 participants) plus 1,254 subjects from 6 global collaborators. Where available, HLA class I and class II types were taken from metadata supplied by the sample provider and were not determined by assay-based typing. The dataset comprised deeply sampled blood TCRbeta repertoires from subjects exposed to, actively infected with, or recovered from COVID-19. Nearly every sample came with metadata listing a de-identified subject ID, COVID-19 status, age in years and sex. The material from the prospective study consisted of cDNA or gDNA derived from T cells, B-cell-depleted T cells, or PBMCs. Broader findings and caveats from the paper: Clinical and demographic metadata were provided uncurated, with the amount varying by source and participant.

Compared with germline, V lacks 2 bases and J lacks 4 bases; bases without a gene match: 1. The CDR3, from cysteine to phenylalanine, totals 15 residues. This entry keeps only the CDR3 DNA: 45 bases, framed from base 1. Via the germline V gene, CDR1 is SGHDN and CDR2 FVKESK. In Seattle, one collaborating source enrolled patients while the infection was active and tracked those patients longitudinally over the course of disease. The collaborating institutions used their own protocols to collect whole blood in K2EDTA tubes. For TCRbeta analysis, collaborators shipped samples in one of three forms: frozen whole blood, isolated PBMCs, or DNA extracted from either of those sample types.

Sequencing used peripheral blood. The chain is encoded by TRBV14 joined to TRBJ1-6, with 8 bases in between that match TRBD1. The receptor comes from a woman aged 55 to 70 with COVID-19, enrolled during active disease. The CDR3 region reads CASSQTGGYNSPLHF. The nucleotide sequence is given as TGTGCCAGCAGCCAAACAGGGGGTTATAATTCACCCCTCCACTTT.